This TCR beta chain is drawn from a study of shared clonotypes between healthy human individuals. Sequencing was performed with immunoSEQ multiplex PCR; in TCRdb, only in-frame clones are kept and a portion is missing. Of over 2 million clones listed, around 92% are singletons. Whole-study findings and limits: Four donors shared approximately 5% of their naive CD4 clonotypes. Deeper or shallower sequencing was expected to change how clonotypes are shared among donors.

With regard to this clone: Antigen: not known.

V lost 2 bases and J lost 4, with 8 bases in between. This CDR3 has 14 residues. CDR1 and CDR2 from the germline V gene are PRHDT and FYEKMQ (reference sequence). V and J are TRBV13 and TRBJ2-2; D unclear. The sample taken for sequencing was naive CD4+ T cells from PBMCs. Specified subset: CD45RA+ positively selected. The clonotype was recovered from a man aged 18 to 30 in good health. Some clones in this sample may be carry-over from other donors' samples. CDR3 sequence: CASSLLAFTGELFF. CDR3 bases: TGTGCCAGCAGCTTATTGGCTTTCACCGGGGAGCTGTTTTTT.